Below, 20 T cell receptor beta chains from the same sample are listed, as sequenced in a study of CD8 T cells in ankylosing spondylitis. TCRdb called the 5' RACE reads again in MiXCR, with one record for every CDR3 protein. Altogether about 69,000 distinct CDR3 sequences are present, about 5.4% being singletons, with the ten largest covering over 2%. What was sequenced was blood, either unsorted or a sorted T cell fraction (not recorded which). The receptors derive from a male donor with ankylosing spondylitis or in good health (not recorded which).

This clonotype was detected ten times or more. V is TRBV6-2 or TRBV6-3 and J is TRBJ2-7; D is possibly TRBD1 or TRBD2 (5 bases each). Trimming removed 6 bases from V and 0 bases from J, with 12 bases in between. The germline V gene has CDR1 MNHEY and CDR2 SVGEGT. The CDR3 is 14 residues long. CDR3 DNA sequence: TGTGCCAGCAGAAACGGGGCAGCCTCCTACGAGCAGTACTTC. This gives the protein CASRNGAASYEQYF.

Ten or more counts support this clonotype. This rearrangement joins TRBV5-1 to TRBJ2-7; D not certain. The CDR3 has 13 residues. Germline V lookup: CDR1 SGHRS, CDR2 YFSETQ. V was clipped by 0 bases and J by 3 bases, with 7 bases between them. The CDR3 DNA follows: TGCGCCAGCAGCTTGGGTCACAACTACGAGCAGTACTTC. This gives the protein CASSLGHNYEQYF.

This clonotype was counted at least ten times. The V gene is TRBV5-5, the J gene TRBJ1-1; D remains unclear. Germline V gene sequence: CDR1 SGHKS, CDR2 YYEKEE (reference sequence). This CDR3 comprises 12 residues. The ends were cut back, 4 bases at V and 7 bases at J, with 11 bases in the middle. The CDR3 region has the DNA TGTGCCAGCAGCGGCGAGGGCTATGAAGCTTTCTTT. It specifies CASSGEGYEAFF.

This clonotype showed up many times. This chain connects TRBV7-2 to TRBJ2-7; D remains unclear. Germline assignment: CDR1 SGHTA and CDR2 FQGNSA. V lost 7 bases and J 5 bases, leaving 12 bases between the germline ends. This CDR3 spans 12 amino acids. The CDR3 DNA is TGTGCCAGCAACATGGGCGGTCACGAGCAGTACTTC. Protein product: CASNMGGHEQYF. The variable domain in full, with the rest retrieved from reference TRBV7-2 and TRBJ2-7, is GAGVSQSPSNKVTEKGKDVELRCDPISGHTALYWYRQSLGQGLEFLIYFQGNSAPDKSGLPSDRFSAERTGGSVSTLTIQRTQQEDSAVYLCASNMGGHEQYFGPGTRLTVT.

This clonotype appeared many times. This chain links TRBV7-2 with TRBJ2-3, with D possibly TRBD2 on 5 matching bases. CDR3 length: 15 residues. V shed 0 bases and J shed 3 bases, with 10 bases lying between them. CDR1 SGHTA and CDR2 FQGNSA come from the germline V gene. In DNA form, the CDR3 reads TGTGCCAGCAGCTTAGCTGGTTCGGGAACAGATACGCAGTATTTT. This translates into CASSLAGSGTDTQYF. Filled out from reference TRBV7-2 and TRBJ2-3, the complete variable domain reads GAGVSQSPSNKVTEKGKDVELRCDPISGHTALYWYRQSLGQGLEFLIYFQGNSAPDKSGLPSDRFSAERTGGSVSTLTIQRTQQEDSAVYLCASSLAGSGTDTQYFGPGTRLTVL.

At least ten counts were recorded for this clonotype. The V gene is TRBV19, the J gene TRBJ2-7; 7 bases map to TRBD1. CDR3 size: 15 residues. Germline V gene lookup returns CDR1 LNHDA and CDR2 SQIVND (reference sequence). Unmatched junction bases numbered 10, after V lost 6 bases and J lost 2 bases. The CDR3 region has the DNA TGTGCCAGTAGGCGGACAGGCTCGGAACCCTACGAGCAGTACTTC. Its translation is CASRRTGSEPYEQYF.

This clonotype was seen repeatedly, ten times or more. The chain couples TRBV19 to TRBJ2-2, with D perhaps TRBD2 (6 bases). Germline CDR1 and CDR2: LNHDA and SQIVND (reference sequence). This CDR3 comprises 15 residues. V lost 4 bases to trimming and J lost 6 bases, with 15 bases between them. Here the CDR3 reads CASSTTDGGAGELFF. As DNA, the CDR3 is TGTGCCAGTAGTACGACGGACGGAGGGGCCGGGGAGCTGTTTTTT.

This clonotype was seen ten or more times. The chain employs TRBV20-1 and TRBJ2-7, with a possible D match to TRBD1 (6 bases). Germline V gene sequence: CDR1 DFQATT, CDR2 SNEGSKA (reference sequence). This CDR3 has 13 amino acids. Trimming left V 5 bases short and J 0 bases short, with 11 bases between. CDR3 protein: CSAPWTDSYEQYF. The CDR3 DNA follows: TGCAGTGCTCCCTGGACAGACTCCTACGAGCAGTACTTC.

This clonotype has ten or more counts. The chain uses TRBV20-1 and TRBJ1-2, with D uncertain. This CDR3 has 13 residues. Germline V gene data show CDR1 as DFQATT and CDR2 as SNEGSKA (reference sequence). Trimming left V 3 bases short and J 0 bases short, with 8 bases between. The CDR3 coding sequence is TGCAGTGCTAGGCCTACCGCTAACTATGGCTACACCTTC. Protein: CSARPTANYGYTF.

This clonotype was counted many times. The chain combines TRBV4-2 with TRBJ1-2; tentative D call: TRBD1 (5 bases). The ends were cut back, 0 bases at V and 10 bases at J, with 18 bases in the middle. From germline, CDR1 is LGHNA and CDR2 YNFKEQ. CDR3 length: 15 residues. CDR3: CASSQDISPTVPYTF. As DNA, the CDR3 is TGTGCCAGCAGCCAAGATATTTCGCCGACAGTCCCCTACACCTTC.

This clonotype was seen many times. This sequence joins TRBV12-3 or TRBV12-4 and TRBJ2-5; D is unresolved. This CDR3 has 13 residues. Trimming cost V 2 bases and J 3 bases, with 7 bases left between them. CDR3 sequence reads: CASSLNYKETQYF. The CDR3 DNA reads TGTGCCAGCAGTTTAAACTACAAAGAGACCCAGTACTTC.

Ten or more counts support this clonotype. This sequence joins TRBV12-3 or TRBV12-4 and TRBJ2-3; D is unresolved. V lost 5 bases and J 2 bases, leaving 14 bases between the germline ends. This CDR3 contains 15 residues. In nucleotides, the CDR3 is TGTGCCAGCAGTCGTAGACCTATTACCACAGATACGCAGTATTTT. Encoded protein: CASSRRPITTDTQYF.

This clonotype showed up just a few times. CDR3: CASSLLTGVDTQYF. CDR3 DNA sequence: TGTGCCAGCAGCCTGCTGACAGGGGTAGATACGCAGTATTTT. This chain joins TRBV7-6 and TRBJ2-3, with 8 bases identical to TRBD1. The ends lost 5 bases at V and 5 bases at J; junction bases unmatched: 6. This CDR3 has 14 amino acids. CDR1 is SGHVS and CDR2 is FNYEAQ in the germline V gene.

A remark on this clonotype: This may be a read error, as it is one base from a much larger clone. This sequence joins TRBV7-9 and TRBJ2-5, with D uncertain. CDR1 is SEHNR, CDR2 FQNEAQ, per germline (reference sequence). The CDR3 sequence is 14 residues long. This chain's CDR3 is CASSMIELQGTQYF. In DNA, the CDR3 is TGTGCCAGCAGCATGATAGAACTCCAAGGGACCCAGTACTTC.

This clonotype was found many times. The chain employs TRBV20-1 and TRBJ1-5; D ambiguous. Germline CDR1 DFQATT, CDR2 SNEGSKA (reference sequence). This CDR3 comprises 14 residues. V lost 6 bases and J lost 4, with 16 bases in between. This chain's CDR3 is CSAPSGPLNQPQHF. The CDR3 DNA is TGCAGTGCCCCCTCGGGCCCATTGAATCAGCCCCAGCATTTT.

This clonotype showed up many times. This rearrangement joins TRBV12-3 or TRBV12-4 to TRBJ1-4, with TRBD1 matching 10 bases. CDR3 length: 15 residues. Trimming removed 6 bases from V and 6 bases from J; junction bases left unmatched: 7. This chain's CDR3 is CASSTGTGADEKLFF. CDR3 nucleotide sequence: TGTGCCAGCAGCACCGGGACAGGGGCGGATGAAAAACTGTTTTTT.

Ten or more counts support this clonotype. This rearrangement joins TRBV7-9 to TRBJ2-7; possibly TRBD1 for D (5 bases). The CDR3 has 14 amino acids. Germline V gene sequence: CDR1 SEHNR, CDR2 FQNEAQ (reference sequence). Trimming removed 1 base at V and 3 bases at J, with 10 bases between. The CDR3 region is CASSLENRIYEQYF. The CDR3 nucleotides are TGTGCCAGCAGCTTAGAGAACAGGATCTACGAGCAGTACTTC.

This clonotype was seen a few times. The chain links TRBV5-1 to TRBJ1-3, with 7 positions matching TRBD1. The CDR3 length is 15 residues. With V trimmed by 0 bases and J by 4 bases, 4 bases remained unmatched. Germline loops: CDR1 SGHRS, CDR2 YFSETQ. CDR3 in amino acids: CASSLDRGAGNTIYF. CDR3 nucleotides: TGCGCCAGCAGCTTGGACAGGGGAGCAGGAAACACCATATATTTT.

Many counts were recorded for this clonotype. The chain couples TRBV6-2 or TRBV6-3 to TRBJ2-2; a possible D gene is TRBD1 (5 bases). This CDR3 spans 15 amino acids. Trimming pared 4 bases from V and 6 bases from J, leaving 15 bases between. Per germline, CDR1 MNHEY and CDR2 SVGEGT. Here the CDR3 reads CASSFLAQGSGELFF. The CDR3 coding sequence is TGTGCCAGCAGTTTTCTCGCTCAGGGCTCCGGGGAGCTGTTTTTT.

This clonotype appeared many times. The chain employs TRBV27 and TRBJ2-1; perhaps D is TRBD1 or TRBD2 (5 bases each). Germline values: CDR1 MNHEY, CDR2 SMNVEV (reference sequence). V dropped 3 bases and J dropped 9 bases, with 12 bases sitting between them. The CDR3 is 13 amino acids. The CDR3 loop reads CASSLGLAFEQFF. CDR3 DNA sequence: TGTGCCAGCAGTTTGGGGCTAGCTTTTGAGCAGTTCTTC.